The T cell receptor beta chain under discussion was sequenced for a study of blood T cell repertoires in COVID-19. Study background: PBMCs, B-cell-depleted T cells, or T cells were the source of the cDNA or gDNA that made up the material.

Trimming took off 3 bases at V and 0 bases at J, with 11 bases between the two ends. CDR3 size: 15 residues. Germline V gives CDR1 SGDLS, CDR2 YYNGEE. Data came from immunoSEQ multiplex PCR; TCRdb stores just in-frame clones and leaves some out. This table has some 150,000 clones, 80% appearing once. The sample was peripheral blood. The rearrangement uses TRBV9 and TRBJ2-3, with a tentative D call TRBD2 (6 bases). The sequence was obtained from a man aged 55 to 70 with acute or convalescent COVID-19. The CDR3 DNA sequence: TGTGCCAGCAGCGGGCAAGCGGGCAGCACAGATACGCAGTATTTT. It translates to CASSGQAGSTDTQYF. Complete variable domain (other parts from reference TRBV9 and TRBJ2-3): DSGVTQTPKHLITATGQRVTLRCSPRSGDLSVYWYQQSLDQGLQFLIQYYNGEERAKGNILERFSAQQFPDLHSELNLSSLELGDSALYFCASSGQAGSTDTQYFGPGTRLTVL.